This T cell receptor (beta chain) was found in a study of shared clonotypes between healthy human individuals. The V gene lost 6 bases and the J gene lost 6 bases, with 17 bases spanning the gap. Germline CDR1 reads SQVTM; CDR2 reads ANQGSEA. The CDR3 is 13 residues long. TCRdb's table, derived via immunoSEQ multiplex PCR, lists solely in-frame clones and lacks some. This sample carries some 2,500,000 clones, about nine tenths of them seen once, and the ten largest clones take 0.37%. This TCR derives from a man in his late teens or twenties in good health. Some clones in this sample may be carry-over from other donors' samples. This chain links TRBV29-1 with TRBJ1-1; possibly TRBD1 for D (5 bases). Sequencing input: naive CD4+ T cells from PBMCs. Subset: CD45RA+ positively selected. This chain's CDR3 is CSVAGTGPPEAFF. The CDR3 bases are TGCAGCGTGGCAGGGACGGGGCCCCCTGAAGCTTTCTTT.